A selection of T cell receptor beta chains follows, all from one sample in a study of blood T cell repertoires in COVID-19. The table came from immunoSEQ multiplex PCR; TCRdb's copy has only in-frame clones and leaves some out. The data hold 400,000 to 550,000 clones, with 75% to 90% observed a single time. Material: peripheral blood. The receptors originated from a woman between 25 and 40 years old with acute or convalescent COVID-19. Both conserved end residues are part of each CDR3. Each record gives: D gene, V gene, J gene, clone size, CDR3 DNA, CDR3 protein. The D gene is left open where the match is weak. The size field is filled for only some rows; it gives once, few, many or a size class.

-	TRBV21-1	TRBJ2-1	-	TGTGCCAGCAGCAACTCCAATGCGGGGGAGCAGTTCTTC	CASSNSNAGEQFF
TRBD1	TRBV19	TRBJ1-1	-	TGTGCCAGTAGGAAGACCCGGGACAGCAAGAACACTGAAGCTTTCTTT	CASRKTRDSKNTEAFF
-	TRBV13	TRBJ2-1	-	TGTGCCAGCAGCTTCGCCAAGGGTACCGGGCTACTGGGGCAGCAGTTCTTC	CASSFAKGTGLLGQQFF
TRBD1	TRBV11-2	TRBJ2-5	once	TGTGCCAGCAGCACGAGGACAGGGGAAGAGACCCAGTACTTC	CASSTRTGEETQYF
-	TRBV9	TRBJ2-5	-	TGTGCCAGCAGCGTAGTGGGCAGCACTCAAGAGACCCAGTACTTC	CASSVVGSTQETQYF
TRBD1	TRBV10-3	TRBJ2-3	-	TGTGCCATCAGAGAGGACAGGGACACAGATACGCAGTATTTT	CAIREDRDTDTQYF
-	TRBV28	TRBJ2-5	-	TGTGCCAGCAGTTTATCGGGACACCTGGGGGAGACCCAGTACTTC	CASSLSGHLGETQYF
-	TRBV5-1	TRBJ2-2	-	TGCGCCAGCAGCACTGGGGCCAGGGGTTCAACCGGGGAGCTGTTTTTT	CASSTGARGSTGELFF
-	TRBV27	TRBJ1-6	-	TGTGCCAGCAGTCCCGACATGTATAATTCACCCCTCCACTTT	CASSPDMYNSPLHF
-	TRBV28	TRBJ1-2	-	TGTGCCAGCAGCGCGGGCAGTTGGAACGCCTATGGCTACACCTTC	CASSAGSWNAYGYTF
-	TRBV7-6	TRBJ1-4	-	TGTGCCAGCAGCTTAGCGGGGCAGGAGAATGAAAAACTGTTTTTT	CASSLAGQENEKLFF
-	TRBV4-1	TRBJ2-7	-	TGCGCCAGCAGCAAGGGGGGGACGAACTACGAGCAGTACTTC	CASSKGGTNYEQYF
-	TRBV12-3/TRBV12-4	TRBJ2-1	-	TGTGCCAGCAGTTTAAGACTAGTCAATGAGCAGTTCTTC	CASSLRLVNEQFF
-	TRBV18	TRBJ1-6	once	TGTGCCAGCTCAGCAACAGGGACGGGTTCACCCCTCCACTTT	CASSATGTGSPLHF
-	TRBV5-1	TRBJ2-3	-	TGCGCCAGCAGTGAAGGGGTGGTACGAGATACGCAGTATTTT	CASSEGVVRDTQYF
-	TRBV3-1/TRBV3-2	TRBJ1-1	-	TGTGCCAGCAGCCAAGTAGGACAGCAAGCTTTCTTT	CASSQVGQQAFF
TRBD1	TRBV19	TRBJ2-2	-	TGTGCCGGGACAGGGGGCACCGGGGAGCTGTTTTTT	CAGTGGTGELFF
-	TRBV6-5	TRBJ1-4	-	TGTGCCAGCAGTAATCAGGGGTTGAGAGAAAAACTGTTTTTT	CASSNQGLREKLFF
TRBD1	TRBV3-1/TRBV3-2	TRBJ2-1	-	TGTGCCAGCAGCCAGGCCGGGACAGGGCCCGTCAATGAGCAGTTCTTC	CASSQAGTGPVNEQFF
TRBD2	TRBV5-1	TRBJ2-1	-	TGCGCCAGCAGCCCGACTAGCGGGTCCTACAATGAGCAGTTCTTC	CASSPTSGSYNEQFF
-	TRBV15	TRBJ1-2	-	TGTGCCACCAGCAGTTTTAGGGGTTCTAACTATGGCTACACCTTC	CATSSFRGSNYGYTF
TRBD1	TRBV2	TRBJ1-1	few	TGTGCCAGCAGTGGGGACAGATACACTGAAGCTTTCTTT	CASSGDRYTEAFF
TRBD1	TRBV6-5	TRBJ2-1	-	TGTGCCAGCAGTAGGACAGGTGTGTACAATGAGCAGTTCTTC	CASSRTGVYNEQFF
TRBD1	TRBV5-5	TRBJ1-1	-	TGTGCCAGCAGCTTGGCAGGGGGCTCCACTGAAGCTTTCTTT	CASSLAGGSTEAFF
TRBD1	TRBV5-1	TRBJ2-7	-	TGCGCCAGCAGCGCGGGACAGGGGGAGGGTGAGCAGTACTTC	CASSAGQGEGEQYF
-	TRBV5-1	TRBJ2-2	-	TGCGCCAGCAGCGGACGACAGGCGGCCGGGGAGCTGTTTTTT	CASSGRQAAGELFF
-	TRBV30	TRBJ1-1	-	TGTGCCTGGAGTGCGCTAGCACAGTCTGAAGCTTTCTTT	CAWSALAQSEAFF
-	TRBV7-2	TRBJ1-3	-	TGTGCCAGCAGCCTTACAGGCCTCTCTGGAAACACCATATATTTT	CASSLTGLSGNTIYF
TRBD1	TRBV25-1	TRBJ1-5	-	TGTGCCAGCAGTGGGGGACAGGGAGAACGGTACGACAATCAGCCCCAGCATTTT	CASSGGQGERYDNQPQHF
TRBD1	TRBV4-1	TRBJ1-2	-	TGCGCCAGCAGCCTAGAGAGGGGGCTGGGCTATGGCTACACCTTC	CASSLERGLGYGYTF
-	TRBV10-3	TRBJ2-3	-	TGTGCCATCGGGGCGGGCACAGATACGCAGTATTTT	CAIGAGTDTQYF
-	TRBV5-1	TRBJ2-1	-	TGCGCCAGCAAACTAGCTTACAATGAGCAGTTCTTC	CASKLAYNEQFF
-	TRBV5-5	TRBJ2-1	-	TGTGCCAGCAGCGGGGACATCGTGCAGTTCTTC	CASSGDIVQFF
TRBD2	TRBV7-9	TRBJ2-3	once	TGTGCCAGCAGCTTAGACCGGGGGGGCGACGGAGATACGCAGTATTTT	CASSLDRGGDGDTQYF
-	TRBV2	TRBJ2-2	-	TGTGCCAGCGTTTTAGCGGATCGTAGCGGGGAGCTGTTTTTT	CASVLADRSGELFF
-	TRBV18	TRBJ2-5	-	TGTGCCAGCTCAACATACGACAGAAAAGAGACCCAGTACTTC	CASSTYDRKETQYF
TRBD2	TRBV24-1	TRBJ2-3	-	TGTGCCACCAGCGATCCGACTAGCGGGGGCCTCACAGATACGCAGTATTTT	CATSDPTSGGLTDTQYF
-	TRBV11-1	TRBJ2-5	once	TGTGCCAGCAGCCCAAGGACCGCCGCGGGGGAGACCCAGTACTTC	CASSPRTAAGETQYF
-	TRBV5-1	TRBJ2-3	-	TGCGCCAGCAGTAGCAAGGATAGCACAGATACGCAGTATTTT	CASSSKDSTDTQYF
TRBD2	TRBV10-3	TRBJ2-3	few	TGTGCCATCAGTGAGGGACTAGCGGGGAGCACAGATACGCAGTATTTT	CAISEGLAGSTDTQYF
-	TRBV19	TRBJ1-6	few	TGTGCCAGTACGGAACAGCCTAATTCACCCCTCCACTTT	CASTEQPNSPLHF
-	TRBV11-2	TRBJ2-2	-	TGTGCCAGCAGCTCGAGGACTTTACTTCTCACCGGGGAGCTGTTTTTT	CASSSRTLLLTGELFF
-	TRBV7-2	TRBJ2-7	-	TGTGCCAGCAGCTTAGGACGGCAGGCCACCTACGAGCAGTACTTC	CASSLGRQATYEQYF
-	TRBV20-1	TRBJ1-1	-	TGCAGTGCTAGTAAGTCAACGGGTGAAGCTTTCTTT	CSASKSTGEAFF
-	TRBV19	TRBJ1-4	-	TGTGCTAGTAGTATAGGGACTGCCGGAGGACTGTTTTTT	CASSIGTAGGLFF
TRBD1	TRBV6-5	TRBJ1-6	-	TGTGCCAGCAGTAGGACAGGGAGTGGTTCACCCCTCCACTTT	CASSRTGSGSPLHF
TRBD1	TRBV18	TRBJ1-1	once	TGTGCCAGCTCGCCAGGGACAGGGAGCATGGCTGAAGCTTTCTTT	CASSPGTGSMAEAFF